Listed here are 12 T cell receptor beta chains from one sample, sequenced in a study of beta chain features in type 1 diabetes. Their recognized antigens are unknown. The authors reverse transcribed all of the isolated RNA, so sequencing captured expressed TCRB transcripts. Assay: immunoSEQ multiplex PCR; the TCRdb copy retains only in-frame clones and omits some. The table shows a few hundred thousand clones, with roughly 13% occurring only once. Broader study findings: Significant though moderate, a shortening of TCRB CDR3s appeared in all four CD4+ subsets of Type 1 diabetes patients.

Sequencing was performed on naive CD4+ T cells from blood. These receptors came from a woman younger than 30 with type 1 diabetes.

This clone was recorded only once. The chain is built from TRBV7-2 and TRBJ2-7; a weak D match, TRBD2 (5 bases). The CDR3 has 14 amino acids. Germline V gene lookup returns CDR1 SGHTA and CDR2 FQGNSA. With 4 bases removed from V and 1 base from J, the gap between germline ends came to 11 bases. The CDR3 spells CASSSSGVSYEQYF. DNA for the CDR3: TGTGCCAGCAGCTCAAGCGGTGTGTCCTACGAGCAGTACTTC.

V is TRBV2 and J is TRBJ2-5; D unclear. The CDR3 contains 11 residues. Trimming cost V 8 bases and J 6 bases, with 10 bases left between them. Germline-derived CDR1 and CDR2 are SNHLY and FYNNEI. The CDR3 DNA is TGTGCCAGCCGAGAGGTCAAGACCCAGTACTTC. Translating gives CASREVKTQYF.

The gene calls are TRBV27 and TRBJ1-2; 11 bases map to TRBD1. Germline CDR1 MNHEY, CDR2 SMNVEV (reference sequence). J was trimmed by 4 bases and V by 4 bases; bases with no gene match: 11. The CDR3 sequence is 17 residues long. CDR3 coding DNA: TGTGCCAGCAGTTCAACCCTCGGACAGGGGGCTGTCTATGGCTACACCTTC. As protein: CASSSTLGQGAVYGYTF.

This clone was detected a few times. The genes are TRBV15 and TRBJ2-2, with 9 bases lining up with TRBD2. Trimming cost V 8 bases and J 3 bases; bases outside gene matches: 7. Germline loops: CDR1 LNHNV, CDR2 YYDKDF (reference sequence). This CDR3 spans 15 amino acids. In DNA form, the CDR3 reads TGTGCCACCGAGGAGGCTAGCGGGGACACCGGGGAGCTGTTTTTT. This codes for CATEEASGDTGELFF.

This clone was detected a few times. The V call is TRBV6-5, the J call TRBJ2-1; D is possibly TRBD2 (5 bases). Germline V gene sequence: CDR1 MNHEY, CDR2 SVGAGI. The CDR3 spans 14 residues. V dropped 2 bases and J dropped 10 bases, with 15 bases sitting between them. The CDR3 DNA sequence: TGTGCCAGCAGTTACACCCCGGGCGGGCGGGAGCAGTTCTTC. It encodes CASSYTPGGREQFF.

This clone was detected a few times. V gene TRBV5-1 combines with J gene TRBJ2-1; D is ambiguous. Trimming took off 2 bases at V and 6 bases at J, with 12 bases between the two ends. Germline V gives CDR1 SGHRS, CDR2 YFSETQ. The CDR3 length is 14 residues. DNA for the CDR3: TGCGCCAGCAGCTTCCGTGAGGAATTCAATGAGCAGTTCTTC. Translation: CASSFREEFNEQFF.

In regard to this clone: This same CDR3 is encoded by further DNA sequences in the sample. The chain's CDR3 is CATSRDPKNQPQHF. CDR3 in DNA: TGTGCCACCAGCAGAGATCCCAAAAATCAGCCCCAGCATTTT. V usage is TRBV15 and J usage is TRBJ1-5; no reliable D call. The ends were cut back, 0 bases at V and 4 bases at J, with 7 bases in the middle. This CDR3 has 14 amino acids. Germline values: CDR1 LNHNV, CDR2 YYDKDF (reference sequence).

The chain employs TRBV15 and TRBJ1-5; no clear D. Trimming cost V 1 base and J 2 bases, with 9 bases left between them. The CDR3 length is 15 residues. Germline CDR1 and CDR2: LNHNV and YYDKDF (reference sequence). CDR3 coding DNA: TGTGCCACCAGCAGAGTGGTGGAGGGCAATCAGCCCCAGCATTTT. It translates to CATSRVVEGNQPQHF.

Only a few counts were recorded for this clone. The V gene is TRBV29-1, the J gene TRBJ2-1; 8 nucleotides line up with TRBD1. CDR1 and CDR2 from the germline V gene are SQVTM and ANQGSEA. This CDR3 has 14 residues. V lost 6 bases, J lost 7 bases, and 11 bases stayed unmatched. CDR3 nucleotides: TGCAGCGTGTATTGGACAGGGATTAGTAATGAGCAGTTCTTC. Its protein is CSVYWTGISNEQFF.

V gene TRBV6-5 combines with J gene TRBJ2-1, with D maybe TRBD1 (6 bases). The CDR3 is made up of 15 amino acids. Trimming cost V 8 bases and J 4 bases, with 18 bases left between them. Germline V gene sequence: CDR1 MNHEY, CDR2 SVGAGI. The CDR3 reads CASGPTGVSYNEQFF. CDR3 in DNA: TGTGCCAGCGGGCCGACAGGCGTCAGTTACAATGAGCAGTTCTTC.

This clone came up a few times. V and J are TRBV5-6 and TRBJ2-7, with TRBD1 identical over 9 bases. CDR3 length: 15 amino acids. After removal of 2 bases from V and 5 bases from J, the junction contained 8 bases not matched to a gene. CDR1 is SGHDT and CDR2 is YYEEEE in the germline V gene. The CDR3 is CASSLPTRDRDEQYF. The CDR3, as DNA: TGTGCCAGCAGCTTACCCACCCGGGACAGGGACGAGCAGTACTTC.

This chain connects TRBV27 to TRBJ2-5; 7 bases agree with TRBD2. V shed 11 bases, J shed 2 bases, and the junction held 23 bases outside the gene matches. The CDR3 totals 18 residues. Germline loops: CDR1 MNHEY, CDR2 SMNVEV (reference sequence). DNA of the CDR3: TGTGCCCCCCTGGCCCCCCTAGCGCTCCGGGAGGCACAAGAGACCCAGTACTTC. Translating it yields CAPLAPLALREAQETQYF.